A single sample is the source of the 6 T cell receptor beta chains below, sequenced in a study of shared clonotypes between healthy human individuals. The method was immunoSEQ multiplex PCR; TCRdb's version includes in-frame clones alone and lacks a portion of them. The sample holds millions of clones, just under 95% seen once. Naive CD8 isolation took CD45RO-negative cells positively selected for CCR7 and excluded terminally differentiated effector memory CD45RA+ cells. The sequenced sample was naive CD8+ T cells sorted from blood. Source of these receptors: a man aged 18 to 30 in good health.

The chain recombines TRBV7-6 with TRBJ1-4; the D gene is possibly TRBD1 (6 bases). V shed 2 bases and J shed 0 bases, with 7 bases lying between them. Germline CDR1 and CDR2: SGHVS and FNYEAQ. This CDR3 is built from 15 residues. The CDR3 region is CASSLRQATNEKLFF. As DNA, the CDR3 is TGTGCCAGCAGCTTAAGACAGGCAACTAATGAAAAACTGTTTTTT.

The rearrangement uses TRBV9 and TRBJ2-3; TRBD2 agrees at 10 bases. Germline CDR1 reads SGDLS; CDR2 reads YYNGEE. This CDR3 spans 14 amino acids. V shed 4 bases, J shed 5 bases, and the junction held 4 bases outside the gene matches. The CDR3 sequence: CASSPSGRVDTQYF. CDR3 in DNA: TGTGCCAGCAGCCCAAGCGGGAGGGTAGATACGCAGTATTTT.

As to this clone: Other DNA sequences of this sample code for an identical CDR3. This chain connects TRBV13 to TRBJ2-7, with D unresolved. Per germline, CDR1 PRHDT and CDR2 FYEKMQ (reference sequence). Between the trimmed V and J ends, which lost 5 bases and 2 bases, there was a span of 4 bases. CDR3 length: 11 residues. CDR3 nucleotides: TGTGCCAGCAGCGATACCTACGAGCAGTACTTC. This encodes CASSDTYEQYF.

The chain couples TRBV11-2 to TRBJ1-2; 8 bases are a match to TRBD1. V gave up 4 bases and J gave up 7 bases; unmatched junction bases: 5. The CDR3 runs 13 residues. Looked up from germline, CDR1 is SGHAT and CDR2 is FQNNGV. CDR3 amino acids: CASSSDRASGYTF. The CDR3 DNA follows: TGTGCCAGCAGCTCGGACAGGGCCAGTGGCTACACCTTC.

V usage is TRBV7-9 and J usage is TRBJ2-7; D may correspond to TRBD1 or TRBD2 (5 bases each). CDR1 SEHNR and CDR2 FQNEAQ come from the germline V gene (reference sequence). The CDR3 is 13 amino acids. The V gene lost 2 bases and the J gene lost 5 bases, with 10 bases spanning the gap. In nucleotides, the CDR3 is TGTGCCAGCAGCTTACTGGGGGTGGACGAGCAGTACTTC. Translating gives CASSLLGVDEQYF. Complete variable domain (other parts from reference TRBV7-9 and TRBJ2-7): DTGVSQNPRHKITKRGQNVTFRCDPISEHNRLYWYRQTLGQGPEFLTYFQNEAQLEKSRLLSDRFSAERPKGSFSTLEIQRTEQGDSAMYLCASSLLGVDEQYFGPGTRLTVT.

This chain links TRBV19 with TRBJ1-1, with 7 bases matching TRBD1. V was pared by 5 bases and J by 7 bases, with 7 bases of the junction left unmatched. The CDR3 is made up of 13 amino acids. CDR1 is LNHDA and CDR2 is SQIVND in the germline V gene (reference sequence). The CDR3 here is CASSPGTEYEAFF. The CDR3 bases are TGTGCCAGTAGTCCGGGGACAGAGTATGAAGCTTTCTTT. The entire variable domain, with the rest obtained from reference TRBV19 and TRBJ1-1, is as follows: DGGITQSPKYLFRKEGQNVTLSCEQNLNHDAMYWYRQDPGQGLRLIYYSQIVNDFQKGDIAEGYSVSREKKESFPLTVTSAQKNPTAFYLCASSPGTEYEAFFGQGTRLTVV.